This T cell receptor beta chain was documented in a study of T cell repertoires in cytomegalovirus infection. At the level of the study: Both a matching HLA type and CMV infection were indicated by public TCR beta signatures.

The CDR3 extends over 15 amino acids. Trimming removed 0 bases from V and 4 bases from J, with 7 bases in between. Germline CDR1 SGHTA, CDR2 FQGNSA. Overall study results and limits: CMV-specific TCR beta clonotypes restricted by HLA-C dominated the ex vivo response. Individuals carrying CMV plus the relevant HLA were identified by cumulative frequency of public TCR beta families.

TCRdb re-analysed the reads in MiXCR, keeping a single row per CDR3 protein. The sample contains 100,000 to 150,000 distinct CDR3 sequences, 7.5% to 9% of which appear only once. Ten or more counts support this clonotype. Its antigen remains unidentified. The sample comprised PBMCs. This sequence was found in a human donor in good health (CMV status not recorded). Some clones in this sample may be carry-over from other donors' samples. This chain links TRBV7-2 with TRBJ2-6; D unclear. CDR3 sequence: CASSLAGSGANVLTF. The DNA of the CDR3 is TGTGCCAGCAGCTTAGCGGGGTCCGGGGCCAACGTCCTGACTTTC.